A single sample is the source of the 29 T cell receptor beta chains below, sequenced in a study of OX40 agonist ivuxolimab in advanced cancers. Data came from immunoSEQ multiplex PCR; TCRdb stores just in-frame clones and leaves some out. The sample has fewer than 100,000 clones; over 85% are singletons. The specimen was CD4+ or CD8+ T cells sorted from blood, collected in a trial of the OX40 agonist ivuxolimab. The origin of the receptors is an adult with an advanced solid tumor such as melanoma, head and neck, liver or kidney cancer.

The CDR3, as DNA: TGTGCCAGCAGCCCCCGCCCGCCAACCTACAATGAGCAGTTCTTC. This sequence encodes CASSPRPPTYNEQFF. The chain joins TRBV13 to TRBJ2-1; no firm D call. CDR1 is PRHDT and CDR2 is FYEKMQ in the germline V gene (reference sequence). The CDR3 sequence is 15 residues long. V lost 5 bases and J 2 bases, leaving 13 bases between the germline ends.

The rearrangement joins TRBV2 to TRBJ2-3; 9 bases are a match to TRBD2. The V and J ends lost 6 bases and 0 bases, in that order; junction bases with no gene match: 7. The CDR3 covers 16 residues. Germline values: CDR1 SNHLY, CDR2 FYNNEI. CDR3 coding DNA: TGTGCCAGCAGGGGATCTAGCGGGGTGAGCACAGATACGCAGTATTTT. This codes for CASRGSSGVSTDTQYF.

V and J are TRBV4-1 and TRBJ1-1; D is unresolved. Germline V gives CDR1 MGHRA, CDR2 YSYEKL. Trimming stripped 1 base from V and 6 bases from J, with 15 bases between. The length of the CDR3 is 15 residues. The CDR3 loop reads CASSQVDGGSSEAFF. The CDR3 coding sequence is TGCGCCAGCAGCCAAGTCGACGGAGGTAGCTCTGAAGCTTTCTTT.

The chain joins TRBV5-6 to TRBJ1-3; D uncertain. The germline gives CDR1 SGHDT, CDR2 YYEEEE. The CDR3 spans 14 residues. V was shortened by 4 bases and J by 0 bases, with 8 bases between the two germline ends. The CDR3 sequence is CASSPVNSGNTIYF. The CDR3 bases are TGTGCCAGCAGCCCCGTGAACTCTGGAAACACCATATATTTT.

The chain combines TRBV6-1 with TRBJ1-1, with D tentatively TRBD1 (5 bases). There are 13 residues in the CDR3. V was clipped by 7 bases and J by 4 bases, with 13 bases between them. Germline V gives CDR1 MNHNS, CDR2 SASEGT. The CDR3 spells CASKGTPITEAFF. In DNA, the CDR3 is TGTGCCAGCAAGGGGACTCCCATCACTGAAGCTTTCTTT.

The chain links TRBV7-9 to TRBJ2-1; D remains ambiguous. Germline loops: CDR1 SEHNR, CDR2 FQNEAQ (reference sequence). The CDR3 runs 12 residues. V was cut by 1 base and J by 9 bases, with 7 bases left in between. The CDR3 sequence: CASSLGVPEQFF. The CDR3 nucleotides are TGTGCCAGCAGCTTAGGGGTTCCTGAGCAGTTCTTC.

This sequence joins TRBV4-1 and TRBJ2-7; TRBD1 is a possible D gene (6 bases). The CDR3 has 15 amino acids. V was pared by 2 bases and J by 4 bases, with 15 bases between. CDR1 MGHRA and CDR2 YSYEKL come from the germline V gene. As DNA, the CDR3 is TGCGCCAGCAGCCAAATGGACAGCCAAGCATACGAGCAGTACTTC. It yields the protein CASSQMDSQAYEQYF.

J is TRBJ2-5 and V is TRBV7-2; tentatively, D is TRBD1 (5 bases). CDR3 length: 15 amino acids. CDR1 is SGHTA and CDR2 is FQGNSA in the germline V gene. V was trimmed by 4 bases and J by 0 bases, leaving 12 bases between them. The CDR3 loop is CASSSRVGYQETQYF. CDR3 DNA: TGTGCCAGCAGCTCCAGGGTGGGTTACCAAGAGACCCAGTACTTC.

V gene TRBV2 combines with J gene TRBJ1-5; 9 positions agree with TRBD1. Trimming removed 4 bases from V and 0 bases from J; junction bases left unmatched: 13. Germline loops: CDR1 SNHLY, CDR2 FYNNEI. The CDR3 extends over 19 amino acids. Here the CDR3 DNA reads TGTGCCAGCAGTGGGGAGGGACAGGGAGAGTCGTATAGCAATCAGCCCCAGCATTTT. The encoded protein is CASSGEGQGESYSNQPQHF.

The gene calls are TRBV5-1 and TRBJ2-1; 8 bases align to TRBD2. The CDR3 consists of 14 residues. In germline, CDR1 is SGHRS, CDR2 YFSETQ. J gave up 7 bases and V 1 base, and 4 bases lay outside the gene matches. CDR3 sequence: CASSLTGGPNEQFF. The CDR3 DNA reads as TGCGCCAGCAGCTTGACGGGAGGGCCGAATGAGCAGTTCTTC.

The V and J genes are TRBV11-2 and TRBJ2-7; tentatively, D is TRBD1 or TRBD2 (5 bases each). Between the trimmed V and J ends, which lost 2 bases and 5 bases, there was a span of 25 bases. The CDR3 consists of 18 residues. Germline V CDR1 and CDR2: SGHAT, FQNNGV. CDR3 sequence: CASSLRPTGTYNMNEQYF. CDR3 coding DNA: TGTGCCAGCAGCTTAAGACCCACCGGGACCTATAATATGAACGAGCAGTACTTC.

The rearrangement links TRBV13 to TRBJ2-3; D remains ambiguous. The CDR3 is 13 residues long. Germline V gene data show CDR1 as PRHDT and CDR2 as FYEKMQ (reference sequence). V gave up 0 bases and J gave up 11 bases, with 12 bases separating them. The CDR3 coding sequence is TGTGCCAGCAGCTTAGGCCCCCGATACGAGCAGTATTTT. This translates into CASSLGPRYEQYF.

The chain links TRBV6-1 to TRBJ1-2, with D possibly being TRBD1 (5 bases). The CDR3 totals 15 residues. The germline gives CDR1 MNHNS, CDR2 SASEGT. Trimming removed 2 bases at V and 5 bases at J, with 15 bases between. CDR3 nucleotides: TGTGCCAGCAGTGAAATACAAGGGGTAGGGTATGGCTACACCTTC. Encoded protein: CASSEIQGVGYGYTF.

The rearrangement joins TRBV27 to TRBJ1-5; D might be TRBD1 (5 bases). The CDR3 runs to 15 residues. Germline-derived CDR1 and CDR2 are MNHEY and SMNVEV (reference sequence). V lost 3 bases and J lost 1, with 10 bases in between. CDR3 in DNA: TGTGCCAGCAGTTTCAAGGAGGGGAGCAATCAGCCCCAGCATTTT. Its protein is CASSFKEGSNQPQHF.

J is TRBJ2-1 and V is TRBV7-2; D is tentatively TRBD1 or TRBD2 (5 bases each). The CDR3 runs 15 residues. Trimming pared 3 bases from V and 4 bases from J, leaving 13 bases between. Germline V gene data show CDR1 as SGHTA and CDR2 as FQGNSA. CDR3 residues: CASSLGVSSYNEQFF. The DNA of the CDR3 is TGTGCCAGCAGCTTGGGGGTTTCCTCATACAATGAGCAGTTCTTC.

The chain links TRBV27 to TRBJ1-2; TRBD1 is a possible D gene (5 bases). Per germline, CDR1 MNHEY and CDR2 SMNVEV (reference sequence). Trimming stripped 5 bases from V and 0 bases from J, with 16 bases between. The CDR3 is made up of 16 amino acids. CDR3 sequence (DNA): TGTGCCAGCAGTCCCACTCCGGGACGGACTAACTATGGCTACACCTTC. This codes for CASSPTPGRTNYGYTF.

This chain connects TRBV2 to TRBJ1-2; D gene unclear. The CDR3 length is 13 residues. CDR1 and CDR2 (germline): SNHLY, FYNNEI. The germline V and J ends were trimmed by 6 bases and 4 bases, with 12 bases remaining between them. The chain's CDR3 is CASRVTESYGYTF. The CDR3 coding sequence is TGTGCCAGCAGGGTGACTGAAAGCTATGGCTACACCTTC.

Of note for this clone: Different DNA sequences within this sample yield the same CDR3. The chain carries TRBV7-9 and TRBJ2-1; no clear D. Germline values: CDR1 SEHNR, CDR2 FQNEAQ (reference sequence). Trimming removed 8 bases from V and 3 bases from J, with 8 bases in between. This CDR3 has 12 amino acids. The CDR3 bases are TGTGCCAGCTCCTTGGGCTACAATGAGCAGTTCTTC. Translation: CASSLGYNEQFF.

The V gene is TRBV28, the J gene TRBJ2-7; D is uncertain. The CDR3 runs to 14 residues. V gave up 6 bases and J gave up 1 base, with 13 bases separating them. Germline values: CDR1 MDHEN, CDR2 SYDVKM. For the CDR3, the DNA is TGTGCCAGCAGGGGCTTAGGGCGTTCCTACGAGCAGTACTTC. It specifies CASRGLGRSYEQYF.

The genes are TRBV11-2 and TRBJ2-7; 9 bases match TRBD1. Germline V lookup: CDR1 SGHAT, CDR2 FQNNGV. CDR3 length: 14 residues. The ends lost 4 bases at V and 4 bases at J; junction bases unmatched: 5. This CDR3 is CASSSGTGFYEQYF. The CDR3 DNA reads as TGTGCCAGCAGCTCGGGGACAGGGTTTTACGAGCAGTACTTC.

The chain carries TRBV6-5 and TRBJ2-7; D is ambiguous. Germline CDR1 MNHEY, CDR2 SVGAGI. The CDR3 totals 13 residues. The V and J ends lost 2 bases and 3 bases respectively, with 8 bases between them. The CDR3 bases are TGTGCCAGCAGTTACGGGCCACACTACGAGCAGTACTTC. Amino acid sequence: CASSYGPHYEQYF.

V usage is TRBV10-2 and J usage is TRBJ1-5; 9 positions match TRBD1. Per the germline V gene, CDR1 is WSHSY and CDR2 is SAAADI. This CDR3 is 18 amino acids long. The junction had 16 bases not matched to a gene; V was cut back by 10 bases and J by 0 bases. The CDR3 sequence: CATLPTGGLGYSNQPQHF. In DNA form, the CDR3 reads TGCGCCACCCTCCCTACAGGGGGCTTAGGGTATAGCAATCAGCCCCAGCATTTT.

V and J are TRBV27 and TRBJ2-7, with 12 bases lining up with TRBD1. V lost 4 bases to trimming and J lost 7 bases; unmatched junction nucleotides: 8. Germline V gene sequence: CDR1 MNHEY, CDR2 SMNVEV (reference sequence). This CDR3 has 15 residues. For the CDR3, the DNA is TGTGCCAGCAGTTCACCGGGACAGGGGGCGCCTGAGCAGTACTTC. Its translation is CASSSPGQGAPEQYF.

This sequence joins TRBV19 and TRBJ2-5; 9 nucleotides line up with TRBD2. The junction had 3 bases not matched to a gene; V was cut back by 4 bases and J by 3 bases. The CDR3 consists of 14 residues. Germline V gene data show CDR1 as LNHDA and CDR2 as SQIVND (reference sequence). For the CDR3, the DNA is TGTGCCAGTAGTACCTTAGCGGGGGAAGAGACCCAGTACTTC. Its translation: CASSTLAGEETQYF.

The chain joins TRBV29-1 to TRBJ2-1; no clear D gene. This CDR3 has 10 residues. Trimming took off 3 bases at V and 8 bases at J, with 5 bases between the two ends. Germline lookup yields CDR1 SQVTM and CDR2 ANQGSEA. The CDR3, as DNA: TGCAGCGTTGATGACGATGAGCAGTTCTTC. Amino acid sequence: CSVDDDEQFF.

V gene TRBV27 combines with J gene TRBJ1-2; 7 nucleotides match TRBD1. CDR1 is MNHEY, CDR2 SMNVEV, per germline (reference sequence). The CDR3 is 15 residues long. After removal of 4 bases from V and 8 bases from J, the junction contained 13 bases not matched to a gene. CDR3: CASSYQTGYIGGYTF. The CDR3 DNA reads TGTGCCAGCAGTTATCAGACAGGGTATATCGGGGGCTACACCTTC.

The chain combines TRBV9 with TRBJ1-5; TRBD1 matches at 11 bases. V was pared by 4 bases and J by 3 bases, with 3 bases of the junction left unmatched. The CDR3 consists of 15 residues. The germline V gene encodes CDR1 SGDLS and CDR2 YYNGEE. CDR3 residues: CASSPGQGANQPQHF. The CDR3 nucleotides read TGTGCCAGCAGCCCCGGACAGGGGGCCAATCAGCCCCAGCATTTT.

The chain has TRBV21-1 and TRBJ2-3; the D call of TRBD1 is as the table states it, not checked on the DNA. TRBV21-1 is a known pseudogene. This CDR3 spans 12 amino acids. As DNA, the CDR3 is TGTGCGACAGGGAGGAGCACAGATACGCAGTATTTT. Its translation: CATGRSTDTQYF.

The V gene is TRBV29-1, the J gene TRBJ1-2; D is uncertain. Germline lookup yields CDR1 SQVTM and CDR2 ANQGSEA. V was cut by 4 bases and J by 0 bases, with 6 bases left in between. The CDR3 consists of 12 residues. In DNA form, the CDR3 reads TGCAGCGTTGTTAACACTAACTATGGCTACACCTTC. Amino acid sequence: CSVVNTNYGYTF.